This TCR beta chain was recovered during a study of blood T cell repertoires in COVID-19 (dated by TCRdb to the early 2020s). At the level of the whole study: Samples covering the acute and convalescent phases of COVID-19 were provided by collaborators in the United States, Italy and Spain. The prospective study material was composed of cDNA or gDNA derived from T cells, B-cell-depleted T cells, or PBMCs. The dataset comprised deeply sampled blood TCRbeta repertoires from subjects exposed to, actively infected with, or recovered from COVID-19. The repertoires were released in a freely available public database meant as a resource for research on the immune response to SARS-CoV-2. The samples were drawn from two sources: the first 160 participants of the ongoing ImmuneRACE study, and fewer than 1,500 subjects contributed by 6 global collaborators. A de-identified subject ID, COVID-19 status, age in years and sex were almost always included in the sample metadata. Where available, HLA class I and class II types were taken from metadata supplied by the sample provider and were not determined by assay-based typing.

Paper-wide results and their limitations: The amount of clinical and demographic metadata varied by source and participant and was provided uncurated.

Collaborating institutions collected whole blood in K2EDTA tubes following their own protocols. For TCRbeta analysis, collaborators shipped samples in one of three forms: frozen whole blood, isolated PBMCs, or DNA extracted from either of those sample types. Trimming at the junction amounts to 5 bases on V and 7 bases on J, and the germline ends lie 17 bases apart. The CDR3 has 14 amino acids, counting the end cysteine and phenylalanine. Only the CDR3 DNA is retained, 42 bases long and in frame from the first base. The germline V gene sets CDR1 to MDHEN and CDR2 to SYDVKM. TCRbeta CDR3 regions were amplified from genomic DNA using the immunoSEQ Assay, a bias-controlled multiplex PCR. The authors' analysis ran thus. Nucleated cell counts per sample were estimated from amplification of reference gene primers within the assay. To quantify the absolute abundance of each unique TCRbeta CDR3 rearrangement, sequence reads were collapsed and filtered. For each sample, productive Simpson clonality was calculated by taking the square root of Simpson's diversity index across productive rearrangements. TCRdb took over this immuneACCESS table, retaining in-frame rearrangements with V and J assigned. Such tables are incomplete; in checked studies, under half of the missing clones stem from an unresolved V gene, and the remainder is unexplained. That table supplies the V and J calls and clone size; D and trimming were determined from the DNA. The sample table lists approximately 77,000 clones, roughly 90% of them with a count of one. Approximately 4.5% of the sample lies in the top ten.

As concerns this clone: It has no known antigen specificity. There are no base qualities to consult, and no much larger clone falls within one base.

The receptor comes from a man aged 50-60 years with active COVID-19. The chain links TRBV28 with TRBJ1-2; TRBD1 is a weak D gene call, 5 bases matching. The sequenced sample was peripheral blood. The CDR3 is CASSPSRVSSGYTF. The DNA is TGTGCCAGCAGTCCCAGCAGGGTATCGTCTGGCTACACCTTC.